This TCR beta chain was sequenced in a study of blood T cells in healthy people across ages. Study results and caveats: Naive CD4+ cells and diversity were both higher in long-lived donors than in aged donors.

This clonotype turned up a few times. Antigen unknown. The CDR3 consists of 12 residues. Germline CDR1 and CDR2: SNHLY and FYNNEI. V was trimmed by 4 bases and J by 12 bases, leaving 13 bases between them. Through a sample-barcoded 5' primer and a J-beta primer mix, a second PCR was run for about 6 to 11 cycles. A template-switch adaptor containing 12 random nucleotides labeled each cDNA molecule. TCRdb re-analysed the 5' RACE reads in MiXCR, keeping a single row per CDR3 protein. The top ten hold approximately 12% of the sample, which has hundreds of thousands of distinct CDR3 sequences, more than 45% seen once. Every donor provided 7.5 to 10 milliliters of peripheral blood.

Sequenced material: blood. This receptor was taken from a woman aged 80 or over in good health. The gene calls are TRBV2 and TRBJ2-1, with D possibly matching TRBD2 (6 bases). This CDR3 is CASSGDHGGQFF. CDR3 in DNA: TGTGCCAGCAGTGGGGACCACGGGGGGCAGTTCTTC.